A selection of T cell receptor beta chains follows, all from one sample in a study of T cell changes during pregnancy in multiple sclerosis. The protocol was immunoSEQ multiplex PCR, while the TCRdb copy is restricted to in-frame clones and leaves out a portion. The table has around 15,000 clones, roughly 93% seen once. Sequences were derived from peripheral blood, sampled in the second trimester of pregnancy. The source of these receptors is a female donor in good health, enrolled as a control in a pregnancy study. Each CDR3 is given with its conserved first and last residue. A D gene is named only where the DNA matches it firmly. Rows give clone size only sometimes, using once, few, many, or a class for an expanded clone.

V: TRBV6-5; J: TRBJ1-3; D: TRBD1; size: NA; CDR3: CASSLQGGSGNTIYF; DNA: TGTGCCAGCAGTCTACAGGGGGGTTCTGGAAACACCATATATTTT
V: TRBV6-5; J: TRBJ1-3; D: NA; size: NA; CDR3: CASSYSSRNTIYF; DNA: TGTGCCAGCAGTTACAGTTCGAGGAACACCATATATTTT
V: TRBV10-3; J: TRBJ2-7; D: TRBD1; size: NA; CDR3: CAISQTGDSYEQYF; DNA: TGTGCCATCAGTCAGACAGGGGATTCGTACGAGCAGTACTTC
V: TRBV6-1; J: TRBJ2-2; D: NA; size: NA; CDR3: CASLLNEAGELFF; DNA: TGTGCCAGCCTTCTAAATGAGGCCGGGGAGCTGTTTTTT
V: TRBV5-6; J: TRBJ2-1; D: NA; size: NA; CDR3: CASSSTTVSQFF; DNA: TGTGCCAGCAGCTCGACGACAGTATCGCAGTTCTTC
V: TRBV9; J: TRBJ2-2; D: TRBD2; size: NA; CDR3: CASSVFSGRPENTGELFF; DNA: TGTGCCAGCAGCGTTTTTAGCGGGAGGCCCGAAAACACCGGGGAGCTGTTTTTT
V: TRBV7-6; J: TRBJ2-7; D: TRBD1; size: NA; CDR3: CASSLDLGTGFYEQYF; DNA: TGTGCCAGCAGCTTAGACTTAGGGACAGGCTTCTACGAGCAGTACTTC
V: TRBV5-1; J: TRBJ2-7; D: TRBD1; size: NA; CDR3: CASSLTQGAYEQYF; DNA: TGCGCCAGCAGCTTGACCCAGGGGGCCTACGAGCAGTACTTC
V: TRBV6-6; J: TRBJ2-7; D: TRBD2; size: NA; CDR3: CASSYSRLAGAYEQYF; DNA: TGTGCCAGCAGTTACTCGAGGCTAGCGGGTGCCTACGAGCAGTACTTC
V: TRBV11-3; J: TRBJ1-1; D: NA; size: NA; CDR3: CASSSGDTEAFF; DNA: TGTGCCAGCAGCAGCGGGGATACTGAAGCTTTCTTT
V: TRBV15; J: TRBJ2-1; D: TRBD2; size: NA; CDR3: CATSRDAKSGSSYNEQFF; DNA: TGTGCCACCAGCAGAGATGCCAAAAGCGGGAGCTCCTACAATGAGCAGTTCTTC
V: TRBV27; J: TRBJ2-1; D: TRBD2; size: NA; CDR3: CASSTSPGLGPNEQFF; DNA: TGTGCCAGCAGTACCAGTCCGGGACTAGGTCCCAATGAGCAGTTCTTC
V: TRBV7-2; J: TRBJ2-5; D: NA; size: NA; CDR3: CASSPRTAGETQYF; DNA: TGTGCCAGCAGCCCGCGGACAGCCGGGGAGACCCAGTACTTC
V: TRBV5-1; J: TRBJ2-7; D: NA; size: NA; CDR3: CASSLEAGLYEQYF; DNA: TGCGCCAGCAGCTTGGAAGCAGGACTCTACGAGCAGTACTTC
V: TRBV27; J: TRBJ2-3; D: NA; size: NA; CDR3: CASSQLSHLDTQYF; DNA: TGTGCCAGCAGTCAATTGTCCCACTTGGATACGCAGTATTTT
V: TRBV7-6; J: TRBJ2-5; D: TRBD1; size: NA; CDR3: CASSGAGTGAAQETQYF; DNA: TGTGCCAGCAGCGGCGCCGGGACAGGGGCCGCGCAAGAGACCCAGTACTTC
V: TRBV28; J: TRBJ1-2; D: TRBD1; size: NA; CDR3: CASSLLGGQGSNGYTF; DNA: TGTGCCAGCAGCTTACTAGGTGGACAGGGGTCGAATGGCTACACCTTC
V: TRBV6-6; J: TRBJ1-4; D: TRBD1; size: NA; CDR3: CASRLGGQTNEKLFF; DNA: TGTGCCAGCAGGTTGGGGGGACAGACTAATGAAAAACTGTTTTTT
V: TRBV29-1; J: TRBJ2-1; D: TRBD1; size: NA; CDR3: CSVEVPGQVFDEQFF; DNA: TGCAGCGTTGAAGTCCCGGGACAGGTGTTCGATGAGCAGTTCTTC
V: TRBV7-6; J: TRBJ2-5; D: NA; size: once; CDR3: CASSLEGRTRQETQYF; DNA: TGTGCCAGCAGTCTAGAGGGTAGGACTCGGCAAGAGACCCAGTACTTC
V: TRBV29-1; J: TRBJ1-4; D: NA; size: once; CDR3: CSVETRGNNEKLFF; DNA: TGCAGCGTTGAAACCCGGGGGAATAATGAAAAACTGTTTTTT
V: TRBV18; J: TRBJ2-7; D: NA; size: NA; CDR3: CASSPQGYSYEQYF; DNA: TGTGCCAGCTCTCCTCAGGGGTACTCCTACGAGCAGTACTTC
V: TRBV19; J: TRBJ2-5; D: NA; size: NA; CDR3: CASSQGGLGETQYF; DNA: TGTGCCAGTAGTCAGGGGGGACTCGGAGAGACCCAGTACTTC
V: TRBV20-1; J: TRBJ2-7; D: NA; size: NA; CDR3: CSARANYEQYF; DNA: TGCAGTGCTAGGGCAAACTACGAGCAGTACTTC
V: TRBV19; J: TRBJ2-1; D: TRBD2; size: NA; CDR3: CASSSPLGGRVNNEQFF; DNA: TGTGCCAGTAGTTCCCCCTTGGGCGGGAGGGTGAACAATGAGCAGTTCTTC
V: TRBV9; J: TRBJ2-3; D: NA; size: NA; CDR3: CASTPNGQGVNTQYF; DNA: TGTGCCAGCACCCCGAATGGGCAGGGCGTAAATACGCAGTATTTT
V: TRBV30; J: TRBJ2-3; D: TRBD2; size: NA; CDR3: CALLAGTDTQYF; DNA: TGTGCCTTACTAGCGGGCACAGATACGCAGTATTTT
V: TRBV7-2; J: TRBJ1-2; D: NA; size: NA; CDR3: CASSSHTNYGYTF; DNA: TGTGCCAGCAGCTCACACACTAACTATGGCTACACCTTC
V: TRBV5-1; J: TRBJ1-1; D: NA; size: NA; CDR3: CASSSGQNTEAFF; DNA: TGCGCCAGCAGCTCCGGACAGAACACTGAAGCTTTCTTT
V: TRBV5-8; J: TRBJ1-2; D: NA; size: NA; CDR3: CASSLTRNGYTF; DNA: TGTGCCAGCAGCTTGACCAGGAATGGCTACACCTTC
V: TRBV7-3; J: TRBJ2-7; D: TRBD2; size: NA; CDR3: CASSLNGNSGSEQYF; DNA: TGTGCCAGCAGCTTAAATGGGAATAGCGGGAGCGAGCAGTACTTC
V: TRBV6-5; J: TRBJ2-7; D: TRBD2; size: NA; CDR3: CASSYWRGSSYEQYF; DNA: TGTGCCAGCAGTTACTGGCGGGGGAGCTCCTACGAGCAGTACTTC
V: TRBV18; J: TRBJ2-1; D: NA; size: few; CDR3: CASSQERGKGNEQFF; DNA: TGTGCCAGCTCACAGGAAAGGGGGAAGGGAAATGAGCAGTTCTTC
V: TRBV5-6; J: TRBJ2-7; D: NA; size: NA; CDR3: CASSLGGIKGEQYF; DNA: TGTGCCAGCAGCTTGGGCGGGATTAAAGGAGAGCAGTACTTC
V: TRBV29-1; J: TRBJ1-5; D: NA; size: NA; CDR3: CSVEVQGGNQPQHF; DNA: TGCAGCGTCGAAGTACAGGGAGGCAATCAGCCCCAGCATTTT
V: TRBV7-8; J: TRBJ2-7; D: TRBD1; size: NA; CDR3: CATARGGLSEQYF; DNA: TGTGCCACGGCGCGAGGGGGCCTCAGCGAGCAGTACTTC
V: TRBV10-3; J: TRBJ1-2; D: NA; size: NA; CDR3: CAIRAASYGYTF; DNA: TGTGCCATCAGAGCGGCTTCCTATGGCTACACCTTC
V: TRBV7-9; J: TRBJ2-1; D: TRBD1; size: NA; CDR3: CASSMDRGNYNEQFF; DNA: TGTGCCAGCAGCATGGACAGGGGAAACTACAATGAGCAGTTCTTC
V: TRBV5-1; J: TRBJ2-7; D: TRBD2; size: NA; CDR3: CASSSKAGGGEQYF; DNA: TGCGCCAGCAGCTCAAAAGCGGGAGGCGGCGAGCAGTACTTC